Each of the 20 T cell receptor beta chains below was sequenced from the same sample in a study of blood T cells in healthy people across ages. A J-beta primer mix and a sample-barcoded 5' primer were used in a second PCR of roughly 7 to 12 cycles. Each CDR3 protein gets one entry after TCRdb re-called the 5' RACE reads with MiXCR. The table lists around 990,000 distinct CDR3 sequences, more than 30% of them singletons. The sample taken for sequencing was blood. The origin of the receptors is a man between 18 and 35 years old in good health.

CDR3 residues: CASSLDEVSTDTQYF. CDR3 coding DNA: TGTGCCAGCAGCTTAGACGAGGTCAGCACAGATACGCAGTATTTT. The chain couples TRBV7-2 to TRBJ2-3; D gene ambiguous. CDR1 is SGHTA, CDR2 FQGNSA, per germline. Trimming stripped 1 base from V and 0 bases from J, with 8 bases between. The CDR3 length is 15 residues.

V gene TRBV20-1 combines with J gene TRBJ1-1, with 9 bases identical to TRBD1. This CDR3 comprises 13 residues. Losses at the gene ends were 4 bases for V and 6 bases for J; bases not matched to a gene: 6. Germline V gives CDR1 DFQATT, CDR2 SNEGSKA (reference sequence). The CDR3 is CSATTGGTPEAFF. CDR3 nucleotide sequence: TGCAGTGCTACGACAGGGGGGACCCCTGAAGCTTTCTTT.

Details on this clonotype: Mismatch with germline at one junction end may stem from a read error. The genes are TRBV12-3 or TRBV12-4 and TRBJ2-2, with D possibly TRBD2 on 6 matching bases. The length of the CDR3 is 15 residues. CDR3: CASSLRGSDTGGLFF. The CDR3 nucleotides are TGTGCCAGCAGTTTGAGGGGCTCGGACACCGGGGGGCTGTTTTTT.

The chain recombines TRBV6-2 or TRBV6-3 with TRBJ1-1; D is ambiguous. The ends were cut back, 5 bases at V and 3 bases at J, with 16 bases in the middle. Germline V gives CDR1 MNHEY, CDR2 SVGEGT. The CDR3 consists of 15 residues. CDR3 coding DNA: TGTGCCAGCAGTCTAACCCACAGCGGATACACTGAAGCTTTCTTT. This translates into CASSLTHSGYTEAFF.

This chain links TRBV12-3 or TRBV12-4 with TRBJ1-2, with unresolved D. V was trimmed by 4 bases and J by 12 bases, leaving 15 bases between them. The CDR3 runs 12 residues. Here the CDR3 DNA reads TGTGCCAGCAGTTCCTCCTCCGGAGGGAACACCTTC. This gives the protein CASSSSSGGNTF.

This clonotype was seen at least ten times. This chain joins TRBV7-9 and TRBJ2-3; D is undetermined. The V gene's germline CDR1 is SEHNR and CDR2 FQNEAQ (reference sequence). There are 15 residues in the CDR3. V was cut by 5 bases and J by 3 bases, with 15 bases left in between. The CDR3: CASSLLAFSTDTQYF. CDR3 nucleotides: TGTGCCAGCAGCCTTCTCGCATTTAGTACAGATACGCAGTATTTT.

This clonotype showed up just once. A single base separates this from a much larger clone, so it may be a read error. J is TRBJ2-1 and V is TRBV12-3 or TRBV12-4; TRBD2 aligns across 8 bases. The DNA end lines up better with TRBJ2-7; the J call may be wrong. The CDR3 consists of 15 residues. CDR3 sequence reads: CASSLVGGAYNEQYF. CDR3 nucleotide sequence: TGTGCCAGCAGTTTAGTCGGGGGGGCCTACAATGAGCAGTACTTC.

The J gene is TRBJ1-4, the V gene TRBV5-1; D not resolved. Germline loops: CDR1 SGHRS, CDR2 YFSETQ. The CDR3 loop spans 13 amino acids. Trimming took 5 bases from V and 4 from J, leaving 9 bases between them. CDR3 nucleotide sequence: TGCGCCAGCAGGGGCAGGATTAATGAAAAACTGTTTTTT. Protein: CASRGRINEKLFF.

The chain uses TRBV29-1 and TRBJ1-5; perhaps TRBD1 as D (5 bases). CDR1 is SQVTM and CDR2 is ANQGSEA in the germline V gene. This CDR3 has 13 residues. V lost 4 bases and J 6 bases, leaving 13 bases between the germline ends. This CDR3 is CSVASTEGQPQHF. The CDR3 DNA reads as TGCAGCGTTGCTTCGACAGAAGGTCAGCCCCAGCATTTT.

This clonotype was picked up a small number of times. The chain recombines TRBV20-1 with TRBJ2-1; unclear D gene. Per germline, CDR1 DFQATT and CDR2 SNEGSKA (reference sequence). V was pared by 1 base and J by 0 bases, with 19 bases between. The CDR3 covers 18 residues. Written as DNA, the CDR3 is TGCAGTGCTAGAGTAACTCTTGGGCAATCGAGCTCCTACAATGAGCAGTTCTTC. It yields the protein CSARVTLGQSSSYNEQFF.

J is TRBJ2-3 and V is TRBV20-1; TRBD2 matches at 9 bases. This CDR3 is 17 amino acids long. CDR1 is DFQATT, CDR2 SNEGSKA, per germline (reference sequence). Trimming removed 0 bases from V and 4 bases from J; junction bases left unmatched: 11. For the CDR3, the DNA is TGCAGTGCTAGAGATCATTCGGCTAGCGGGGCCCCAGATACGCAGTATTTT. Translated, it gives CSARDHSASGAPDTQYF.

About this clonotype itself: A much larger clone differs from this one at a single base, so this may be a read error. V is TRBV12-3 or TRBV12-4 and J is TRBJ1-5; D not certain. This CDR3 is built from 11 residues. V lost 3 bases, J lost 9 bases, and 6 bases lay in between. Written as DNA, the CDR3 is TGTGCCAGCAGTTTGGGTCCGCCCCAGCATTTT. Protein sequence: CASSLGPPQHF.

This clonotype has only a few counts. The chain uses TRBV5-1 and TRBJ2-1; maybe TRBD2 (5 bases). Trimming pared 0 bases from V and 7 bases from J, leaving 17 bases between. The germline CDR1 and CDR2 sequences are SGHRS and YFSETQ. The CDR3 length is 16 residues. The CDR3 DNA reads as TGCGCCAGCAGCTTGGGTGGCCTAGGGAGATGGAATGAGCAGTTCTTC. Translated: CASSLGGLGRWNEQFF.

This clonotype was seen more than once but under ten times. The chain uses TRBV12-5 and TRBJ2-5; TRBD1 or TRBD2 may be the D gene (5 bases each). With 6 bases removed from V and 9 bases from J, the gap between germline ends came to 20 bases. Germline CDR1 is LGHNT and CDR2 is FRNRAP. The CDR3 covers 14 residues. The CDR3 is CASGPAGTPEAQYF. The CDR3 nucleotides read TGTGCTAGTGGGCCTGCCGGGACCCCTGAGGCCCAGTACTTC.

The gene calls are TRBV4-2 and TRBJ1-3; D is ambiguous. V was pared by 4 bases and J by 5 bases, with 18 bases between. The CDR3 loop spans 16 amino acids. Germline CDR1 LGHNA, CDR2 YNFKEQ. This CDR3 is CASSLLLGGGRNTIYF. For the CDR3, the DNA is TGTGCCAGCAGCCTTCTCCTCGGAGGAGGACGAAACACCATATATTTT.

The chain is built from TRBV11-1 and TRBJ2-1; perhaps D is TRBD1 or TRBD2 (5 bases each). The V end lost 3 bases, the J end lost 7 bases, and 10 bases lay between the germline ends. The CDR3 is 13 amino acids. The germline CDR1 and CDR2 sequences are SGHAT and FQDESV (reference sequence). The CDR3 is CASSFVWGNEQFF. CDR3 DNA: TGTGCCAGCAGCTTTGTTTGGGGGAATGAGCAGTTCTTC. Complete variable domain (other parts from reference TRBV11-1 and TRBJ2-1): EAEVAQSPRYKITEKSQAVAFWCDPISGHATLYWYRQILGQGPELLVQFQDESVVDDSQLPKDRFSAERLKGVDSTLKIQPAELGDSAMYLCASSFVWGNEQFFGPGTRLTVL.

The V gene is TRBV6-5, the J gene TRBJ1-1, with 8 bases that match TRBD1. V dropped 5 bases and J dropped 5; count of bases not matched to a gene: 4. This CDR3 contains 13 residues. In germline, CDR1 is MNHEY, CDR2 SVGAGI. The CDR3 nucleotides read TGTGCCAGCAGTGGGGGACAGGCTACTGAAGCTTTCTTT. This gives the protein CASSGGQATEAFF.

This clonotype has a count of ten or more. This chain links TRBV28 with TRBJ1-1, with no clear D. Germline CDR1 is MDHEN and CDR2 is SYDVKM. Trimming shortened V by 2 bases and J by 7 bases, and 2 bases separated the two germline ends. This CDR3 region has 10 residues. The CDR3 is CASSLGEAFF. DNA for the CDR3: TGTGCCAGCAGTTTAGGTGAAGCTTTCTTT.

In this sample, this clonotype turned up a few times. The chain is built from TRBV10-3 and TRBJ2-1; 8 positions match TRBD2. V was pared by 2 bases and J by 3 bases, with 6 bases of the junction left unmatched. This CDR3 comprises 16 residues. CDR1 and CDR2 from the germline V gene are ENHRY and SYGVKD. For the CDR3, the DNA is TGTGCCATCAGTGAGACGGGGGGGCGGATCTACAATGAGCAGTTCTTC. It yields the protein CAISETGGRIYNEQFF.

The chain is built from TRBV3-1 and TRBJ2-1, with TRBD1 identical over 9 bases. After removal of 3 bases from V and 7 bases from J, the junction contained 7 bases not matched to a gene. Germline CDR1 and CDR2: LGHDT and YNNKEL (reference sequence). This CDR3 contains 15 residues. CDR3 DNA sequence: TGTGCCAGCAGCCAGGGACAGGGAATGGGAAATGAGCAGTTCTTC. Amino acid sequence: CASSQGQGMGNEQFF.